This TCR beta chain comes out of a study of cytomegalovirus exposure and HLA in healthy donors. Study-wide points: A prior analysis recorded that most TCR beta V segments were productive about 87% or about 30% of the time. High specificity and sensitivity for cytomegalovirus status were reported for the classifier. Solely CMV serostatus was available to characterize immune exposure. Researchers counted some 150 TCR beta chains as cytomegalovirus-associated.

The CDR3 is 16 residues long. Trimming cost V 1 base and J 5 bases; bases outside gene matches: 6. Germline V gene sequence: CDR1 SGHNT, CDR2 YYREEE (reference sequence). This clone was seen just once. Its antigen is not known. The PCR had 60 Vbeta and 13 Jbeta primers. Sequencing used immunoSEQ multiplex PCR; TCRdb keeps in-frame clones, though not all of them. The data hold under 200,000 clones, with around three quarters observed a single time. This TCR was recovered from a woman in her forties or fifties in good health and CMV-seronegative. The source material was PBMCs. The chain employs TRBV5-4 and TRBJ2-2; 9 bases match TRBD2. The CDR3 here is CASSLLAGSSTGELFF. CDR3 DNA sequence: TGTGCCAGCAGCTTGCTAGCGGGATCTTCGACCGGGGAGCTGTTTTTT.